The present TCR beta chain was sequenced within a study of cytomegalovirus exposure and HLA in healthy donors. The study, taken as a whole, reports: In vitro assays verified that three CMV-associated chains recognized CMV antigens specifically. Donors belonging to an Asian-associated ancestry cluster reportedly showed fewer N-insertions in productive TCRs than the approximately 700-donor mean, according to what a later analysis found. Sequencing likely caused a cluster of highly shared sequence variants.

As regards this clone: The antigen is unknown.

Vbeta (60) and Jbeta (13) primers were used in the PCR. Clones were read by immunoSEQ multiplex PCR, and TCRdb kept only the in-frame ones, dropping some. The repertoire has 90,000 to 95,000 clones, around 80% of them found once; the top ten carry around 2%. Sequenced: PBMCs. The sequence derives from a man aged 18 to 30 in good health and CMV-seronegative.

In DNA form, the CDR3 reads TGTGCCAGCAGCTTTGGAGGAGGAGACACTGAAGCTTTCTTT. This gives the protein CASSFGGGDTEAFF. This rearrangement joins TRBV5-4 to TRBJ1-1; D is uncertain. This CDR3 contains 14 residues. V lost 2 bases and J lost 3, with 11 bases in between. Germline CDR1 SGHNT, CDR2 YYREEE (reference sequence).